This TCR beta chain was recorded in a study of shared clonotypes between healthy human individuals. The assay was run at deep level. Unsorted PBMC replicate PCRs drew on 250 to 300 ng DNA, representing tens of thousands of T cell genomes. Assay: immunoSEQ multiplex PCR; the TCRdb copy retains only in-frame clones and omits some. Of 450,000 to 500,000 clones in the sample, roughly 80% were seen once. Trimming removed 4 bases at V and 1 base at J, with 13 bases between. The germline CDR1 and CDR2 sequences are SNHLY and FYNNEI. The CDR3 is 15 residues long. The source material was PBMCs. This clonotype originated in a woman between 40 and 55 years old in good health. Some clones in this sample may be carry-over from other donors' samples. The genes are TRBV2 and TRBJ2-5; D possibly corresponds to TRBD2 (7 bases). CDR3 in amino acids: CASSVQGGPQETQYF. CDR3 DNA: TGTGCCAGCAGTGTACAGGGAGGGCCCCAAGAGACCCAGTACTTC. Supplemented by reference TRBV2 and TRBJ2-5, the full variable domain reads EPEVTQTPSHQVTQMGQEVILRCVPISNHLYFYWYRQILGQKVEFLVSFYNNEISEKSEIFDDQFSVERPDGSNFTLKIRSTKLEDSAMYFCASSVQGGPQETQYFGPGTRLLVL.